The T cell receptor (beta chain) under discussion was sequenced for a study of neurological immune-mediated disorders. Whole-study findings and limits: Multiple sclerosis was found to have the least TCR clonal expansion, below healthy controls, and HTLV-1-associated myelopathy the most.

5'RACE with 10-nucleotide random UMIs generated the cDNA. From 15-18 subjects, over 190 million TCR-beta sequences were obtained in each sequencing run. Via MiXCR, TCRdb re-called the 5' RACE reads, giving one row per CDR3 protein. The sample lists under 60,000 distinct CDR3 sequences, roughly 23% occurring once. Where libraries were unsorted, they were derived from 2 million PBMCs stored at -80 degrees C. About this clonotype itself: Antigen specificity is unknown.

J gave up 3 bases and V 2 bases, and 2 bases lay outside the gene matches. This CDR3 has 15 amino acids. Germline V CDR1 and CDR2: KGHDR, SFDVKD. Sequenced sample: PBMCs. This TCR was sampled from a woman between 70 and 85 years old in good health. The chain couples TRBV24-1 to TRBJ2-3; 9 bases are a match to TRBD1. This chain's CDR3 is CATSDSGQGTDTQYF. CDR3 nucleotide sequence: TGTGCCACCAGTGATTCGGGACAGGGAACAGATACGCAGTATTTT.